This is a list of T cell receptor beta chains from one sample in a study of spatial heterogeneity in lung cancer. TCRdb redid the calling of the 5' RACE reads with MiXCR, one entry per CDR3 protein. The table includes roughly 25,000 distinct CDR3 sequences, around 5% detected once. The input for sequencing was PBMCs, taken at surgery. The receptor set was obtained from a male donor with early-stage non-small cell lung cancer. Both conserved end residues are part of each CDR3. Fields, in order: clone size, V gene, D gene, J gene, CDR3 DNA, CDR3 protein. A D gene is named only where the DNA matches it firmly. Size tells how often a clone was seen (once, few, many) or the class of an expanded clone, and some rows leave it out.

clone_size: many
v_call: TRBV30
d_call: NA
j_call: TRBJ2-6
cdr3_nt: TGTGCCTGGAGTGGAGGGGGATCAGGGGCCAACGTCCTGACTTTC
cdr3_aa: CAWSGGGSGANVLTF

clone_size: few
v_call: TRBV20-1
d_call: NA
j_call: TRBJ2-1
cdr3_nt: TGCAGTGCTGGCCCCTACAATGAGCAGTTCTTC
cdr3_aa: CSAGPYNEQFF

clone_size: many
v_call: TRBV5-1
d_call: NA
j_call: TRBJ2-7
cdr3_nt: TGCGCCAGCAGCGGGGCAGTTACCTACGAGCAGTACTTC
cdr3_aa: CASSGAVTYEQYF

clone_size: NA
v_call: TRBV6-1
d_call: TRBD2
j_call: TRBJ2-5
cdr3_nt: TGTGCCAGCATGGGGACTATCGCCGCGGTTACCCAGTACTTC
cdr3_aa: CASMGTIAAVTQYF

clone_size: many
v_call: TRBV5-1
d_call: TRBD2
j_call: TRBJ2-2
cdr3_nt: TGCGCCAGCAAACCCGGGACTAGCGTGAACACCGGGGAGCTGTTTTTT
cdr3_aa: CASKPGTSVNTGELFF

clone_size: many
v_call: TRBV18
d_call: NA
j_call: TRBJ1-2
cdr3_nt: TGTGCCAGCTCGCCACAACAGCAGGATTCCTATGGCTACACCTTC
cdr3_aa: CASSPQQQDSYGYTF

clone_size: medium-sized
v_call: TRBV5-1
d_call: TRBD2
j_call: TRBJ2-7
cdr3_nt: TGCGCCAGCAGCCGCGGACTAGCGCCTTTCGAGCAGTACTTC
cdr3_aa: CASSRGLAPFEQYF

clone_size: many
v_call: TRBV20-1
d_call: NA
j_call: TRBJ2-2
cdr3_nt: TGCAGTGTGCCGACAAAGCGGCACACCGGGGAGCTGTTTTTT
cdr3_aa: CSVPTKRHTGELFF

clone_size: NA
v_call: TRBV29-1
d_call: TRBD2
j_call: TRBJ2-3
cdr3_nt: TGCAGCACAGCCGGGATAGCGGGAGGACGAGATACGCAGTATTTT
cdr3_aa: CSTAGIAGGRDTQYF

clone_size: many
v_call: TRBV28
d_call: NA
j_call: TRBJ1-2
cdr3_nt: TGTGCCAGCAGCTCCGGACAGATACACTATGGCTACACCTTC
cdr3_aa: CASSSGQIHYGYTF

clone_size: many
v_call: TRBV28
d_call: NA
j_call: TRBJ2-7
cdr3_nt: TGTGCCAGCAGCGGCGGTTCATCCCCCTACGAGCAGTACTTC
cdr3_aa: CASSGGSSPYEQYF

clone_size: few
v_call: TRBV20-1
d_call: TRBD2
j_call: TRBJ2-5
cdr3_nt: TGCAGTGCTAGCCCCACCTTACTAGCGGAGCAAGAGACCCAGTACTTC
cdr3_aa: CSASPTLLAEQETQYF

clone_size: many
v_call: TRBV5-1
d_call: NA
j_call: TRBJ1-4
cdr3_nt: TGCGCCAGCAGCGCCCTGTTGGGGGCTAATGAAAAACTGTTTTTT
cdr3_aa: CASSALLGANEKLFF

clone_size: many
v_call: TRBV2
d_call: NA
j_call: TRBJ1-1
cdr3_nt: TGTGCCAGCAGTGAACAAGGGAACACTGAAGCTTTCTTT
cdr3_aa: CASSEQGNTEAFF

clone_size: medium-sized
v_call: TRBV12-3/TRBV12-4
d_call: NA
j_call: TRBJ2-5
cdr3_nt: TGTGCCAGCAGTCGGAGGACACAAGAGACCCAGTACTTC
cdr3_aa: CASSRRTQETQYF

clone_size: many
v_call: TRBV5-1
d_call: TRBD2
j_call: TRBJ2-1
cdr3_nt: TGCGCCAGCAGCTTGGCCCCAACTAGCGGGAGGGATGAGCAGTTCTTC
cdr3_aa: CASSLAPTSGRDEQFF

clone_size: many
v_call: TRBV7-2
d_call: NA
j_call: TRBJ2-3
cdr3_nt: TGTGCCAGCAACAATGGGCGGGTGGGGGCCTCAGATACGCAGTATTTT
cdr3_aa: CASNNGRVGASDTQYF

clone_size: many
v_call: TRBV27
d_call: TRBD1
j_call: TRBJ1-1
cdr3_nt: TGTGCCAGCAGTCCACAACAGGGACAGGGGGCGAAGGCTGAAGCTTTCTTT
cdr3_aa: CASSPQQGQGAKAEAFF

clone_size: many
v_call: TRBV19
d_call: NA
j_call: TRBJ2-7
cdr3_nt: TGTGCCAGTAGTGGGACGGCGATGGGCGAGCAGTACTTC
cdr3_aa: CASSGTAMGEQYF

clone_size: many
v_call: TRBV7-9
d_call: NA
j_call: TRBJ2-7
cdr3_nt: TGTGCCAGCAGCTTGGCAGACCGACTCTACGAGCAGTACTTC
cdr3_aa: CASSLADRLYEQYF

clone_size: many
v_call: TRBV29-1
d_call: NA
j_call: TRBJ2-1
cdr3_nt: TGCAGCGTTAATAAGGGGGATGAGCAGTTCTTC
cdr3_aa: CSVNKGDEQFF

clone_size: many
v_call: TRBV6-5
d_call: NA
j_call: TRBJ1-2
cdr3_nt: TGTGCCAGCAGTAGCCAGGGAGACCTCTATGGCTACACCTTC
cdr3_aa: CASSSQGDLYGYTF

clone_size: many
v_call: TRBV25-1
d_call: TRBD1
j_call: TRBJ2-3
cdr3_nt: TGTGCCAGCAGCGGGACAGGGGTTCTCACAGATACGCAGTATTTT
cdr3_aa: CASSGTGVLTDTQYF

clone_size: NA
v_call: TRBV12-5
d_call: TRBD2
j_call: TRBJ2-3
cdr3_nt: TGTGCTAGTGGTTTGAGCGGGGTAGGTGCAGATACGCAGTATTTT
cdr3_aa: CASGLSGVGADTQYF

clone_size: many
v_call: TRBV18
d_call: TRBD1
j_call: TRBJ1-3
cdr3_nt: TGTGCCAGCTCATCGGACAGGGGAGGGAACACCATATATTTT
cdr3_aa: CASSSDRGGNTIYF

clone_size: NA
v_call: TRBV30
d_call: NA
j_call: TRBJ2-7
cdr3_nt: TGTGCCTGGACCCATCGAGGGGGAAGAGCCTACGAGCAGTACTTC
cdr3_aa: CAWTHRGGRAYEQYF

clone_size: many
v_call: TRBV3-1
d_call: NA
j_call: TRBJ2-1
cdr3_nt: TGTGCCAGCAGCCAAGAAGGGTTAGTTAGCAATGAGCAGTTCTTC
cdr3_aa: CASSQEGLVSNEQFF

clone_size: NA
v_call: TRBV6-5
d_call: TRBD1
j_call: TRBJ1-4
cdr3_nt: TGTGCCAGCAGTTACTCGGGACAGGGCGGTGAAAAACTGTTTTTT
cdr3_aa: CASSYSGQGGEKLFF

clone_size: many
v_call: TRBV20-1
d_call: TRBD1
j_call: TRBJ2-7
cdr3_nt: TGCAGTGCTAGAGCCCCACAGGGGACCTACGAGCAGTACTTC
cdr3_aa: CSARAPQGTYEQYF

clone_size: many
v_call: TRBV12-3/TRBV12-4
d_call: NA
j_call: TRBJ1-6
cdr3_nt: TGTGCCAGCAGTCCCCCGGACTCTCCAAATTCACCCCTCCACTTT
cdr3_aa: CASSPPDSPNSPLHF

clone_size: medium-sized
v_call: TRBV29-1
d_call: NA
j_call: TRBJ1-4
cdr3_nt: TGCAGCGCACTGAATGAAAAACTGTTTTTT
cdr3_aa: CSALNEKLFF

clone_size: many
v_call: TRBV15
d_call: TRBD1
j_call: TRBJ1-4
cdr3_nt: TGTGCCACCAGACAGGGACAGCCTAATGAAAAACTGTTTTTT
cdr3_aa: CATRQGQPNEKLFF

clone_size: few
v_call: TRBV7-7
d_call: TRBD1
j_call: TRBJ2-7
cdr3_nt: TGTGCCAGCAGCTTAGGACAGGGGGCTTACGAGCAGTACTTC
cdr3_aa: CASSLGQGAYEQYF

clone_size: many
v_call: TRBV25-1
d_call: NA
j_call: TRBJ2-5
cdr3_nt: TGTGCCAGCAGGGGGGCAGGAGAGACCCAGTACTTC
cdr3_aa: CASRGAGETQYF

clone_size: many
v_call: TRBV2
d_call: TRBD1
j_call: TRBJ1-1
cdr3_nt: TGTGCCAGCCCCCGGAGAGGGGGCCCCACGAACACTGAAGCTTTCTTT
cdr3_aa: CASPRRGGPTNTEAFF

clone_size: many
v_call: TRBV6-2/TRBV6-3
d_call: NA
j_call: TRBJ2-2
cdr3_nt: TGTGCCAGCAGTTACGAGTCGGGATACACCGGGGAGCTGTTTTTT
cdr3_aa: CASSYESGYTGELFF

clone_size: many
v_call: TRBV19
d_call: TRBD2
j_call: TRBJ2-1
cdr3_nt: TGTGCCAGTAGCAACTCCGGACTAGCGGGGGCCAACAAGCAGTTCTTC
cdr3_aa: CASSNSGLAGANKQFF

clone_size: many
v_call: TRBV7-2
d_call: TRBD2
j_call: TRBJ2-7
cdr3_nt: TGTGCCAGCAGCTCAGCGGGGGGGCCGGGGTCCTACGAGCAGTACTTC
cdr3_aa: CASSSAGGPGSYEQYF

clone_size: many
v_call: TRBV6-5
d_call: NA
j_call: TRBJ2-1
cdr3_nt: TGTGCCAGCAGTTACGAGGGGAGCTCCTACAATGAGCAGTTCTTC
cdr3_aa: CASSYEGSSYNEQFF

clone_size: many
v_call: TRBV9
d_call: TRBD1
j_call: TRBJ2-7
cdr3_nt: TGTGCCAGCAGCGTGGGATTGGGACAGGCGAGCTCCTACGAGCAGTACTTC
cdr3_aa: CASSVGLGQASSYEQYF

clone_size: many
v_call: TRBV6-2/TRBV6-3
d_call: TRBD1
j_call: TRBJ1-4
cdr3_nt: TGTGCCAGCAGTCGGACAGGGATGGATGAAAAACTGTTTTTT
cdr3_aa: CASSRTGMDEKLFF

clone_size: many
v_call: TRBV4-1
d_call: TRBD1
j_call: TRBJ2-2
cdr3_nt: TGCGCCAGCAGCCAACAAGCCGGGACAGCGAACACCGGGGAGCTGTTTTTT
cdr3_aa: CASSQQAGTANTGELFF

clone_size: many
v_call: TRBV28
d_call: NA
j_call: TRBJ2-3
cdr3_nt: TGTGCCAGCAGCCTTCTAGCGGATACGCAGTATTTT
cdr3_aa: CASSLLADTQYF

clone_size: many
v_call: TRBV2
d_call: TRBD1
j_call: TRBJ2-2
cdr3_nt: TGTGCCAGCAGTGGAGGGACAGCGAACACCGGGGAGCTGTTTTTT
cdr3_aa: CASSGGTANTGELFF